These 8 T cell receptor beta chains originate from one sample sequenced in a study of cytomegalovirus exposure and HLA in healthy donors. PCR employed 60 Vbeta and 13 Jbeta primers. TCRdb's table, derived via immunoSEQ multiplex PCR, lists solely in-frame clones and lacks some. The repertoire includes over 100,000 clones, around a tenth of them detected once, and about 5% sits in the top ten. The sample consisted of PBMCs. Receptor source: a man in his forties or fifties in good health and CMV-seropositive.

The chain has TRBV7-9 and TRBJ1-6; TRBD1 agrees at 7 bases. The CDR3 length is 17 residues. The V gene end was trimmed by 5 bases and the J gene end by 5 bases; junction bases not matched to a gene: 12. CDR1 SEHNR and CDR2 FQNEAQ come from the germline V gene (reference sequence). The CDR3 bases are TGTGCCAGCAGCCCCCCGGTCGGACAGGTGGATAATTCACCCCTCCACTTT. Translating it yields CASSPPVGQVDNSPLHF.

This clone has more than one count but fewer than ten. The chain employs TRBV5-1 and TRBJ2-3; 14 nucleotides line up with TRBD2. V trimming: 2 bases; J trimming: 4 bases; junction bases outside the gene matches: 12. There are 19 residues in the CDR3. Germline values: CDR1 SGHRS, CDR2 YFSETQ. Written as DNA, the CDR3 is TGCGCCAGCAGCTTATCCGGGACTAGCGGGAGACGCTCCCCAGATACGCAGTATTTT. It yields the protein CASSLSGTSGRRSPDTQYF.

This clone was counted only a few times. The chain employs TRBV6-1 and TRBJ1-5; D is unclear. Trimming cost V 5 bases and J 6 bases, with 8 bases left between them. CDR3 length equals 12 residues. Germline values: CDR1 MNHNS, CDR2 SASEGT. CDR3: CASSPLRQPQHF. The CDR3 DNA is TGTGCCAGCAGTCCCCTCCGTCAGCCCCAGCATTTT.

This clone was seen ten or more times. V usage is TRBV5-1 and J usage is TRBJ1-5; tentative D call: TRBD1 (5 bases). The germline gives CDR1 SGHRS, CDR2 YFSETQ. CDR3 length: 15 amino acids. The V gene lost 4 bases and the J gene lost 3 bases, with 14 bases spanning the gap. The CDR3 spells CASSEGTGFNQPQHF. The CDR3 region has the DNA TGCGCCAGCAGCGAAGGGACTGGGTTCAATCAGCCCCAGCATTTT. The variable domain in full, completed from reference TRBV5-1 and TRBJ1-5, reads KAGVTQTPRYLIKTRGQQVTLSCSPISGHRSVSWYQQTPGQGLQFLFEYFSETQRNKGNFPGRFSGRQFSNSRSEMNVSTLELGDSALYLCASSEGTGFNQPQHFGDGTRLSIL.

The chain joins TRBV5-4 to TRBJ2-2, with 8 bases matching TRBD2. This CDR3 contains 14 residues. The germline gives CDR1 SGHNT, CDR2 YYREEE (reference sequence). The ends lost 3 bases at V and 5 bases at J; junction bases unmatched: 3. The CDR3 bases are TGTGCCAGCAGCTGGGGACTAGGGACCGGGGAGCTGTTTTTT. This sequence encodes CASSWGLGTGELFF.

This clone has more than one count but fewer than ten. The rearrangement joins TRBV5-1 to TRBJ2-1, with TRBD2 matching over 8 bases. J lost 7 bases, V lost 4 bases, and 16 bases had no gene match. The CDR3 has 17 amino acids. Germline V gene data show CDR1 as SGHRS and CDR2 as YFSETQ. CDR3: CASSLDGLAGYLNEQFF. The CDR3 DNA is TGCGCCAGCAGCCTAGACGGACTAGCCGGCTACTTGAATGAGCAGTTCTTC.

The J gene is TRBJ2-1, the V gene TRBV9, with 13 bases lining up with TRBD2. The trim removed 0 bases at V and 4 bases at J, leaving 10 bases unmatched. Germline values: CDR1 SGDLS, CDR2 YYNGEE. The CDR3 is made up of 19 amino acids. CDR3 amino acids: CASSVERTSGRGVYNEQFF. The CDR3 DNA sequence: TGTGCCAGCAGCGTAGAACGGACTAGCGGGAGAGGCGTTTACAATGAGCAGTTCTTC.

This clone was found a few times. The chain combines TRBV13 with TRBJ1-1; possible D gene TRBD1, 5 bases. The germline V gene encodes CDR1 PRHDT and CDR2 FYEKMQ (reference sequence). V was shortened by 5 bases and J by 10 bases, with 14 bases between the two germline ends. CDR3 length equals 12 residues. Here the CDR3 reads CASSRGSGVAFF. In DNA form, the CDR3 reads TGTGCCAGCAGCCGGGGGTCGGGGGTAGCTTTCTTT.